In its sample, the clone carrying this T cell receptor beta chain was seen once. This PCR relied on a set of 60 Vbeta primers and 13 Jbeta primers. Data came from immunoSEQ multiplex PCR; TCRdb stores just in-frame clones and leaves some out. The sample records about 120,000 clones, 78% being singletons. This sample was taken from a study of cytomegalovirus exposure and HLA in healthy donors. V was clipped by 1 base and J by 9 bases, with 13 bases between them. The CDR3 is 14 amino acids. Germline V gene lookup returns CDR1 SGHKS and CDR2 YYEKEE (reference sequence). Specimen: PBMCs. The genes are TRBV5-5 and TRBJ2-2, with D possibly matching TRBD2 (6 bases). This clonotype originated in a woman in her thirties in good health and CMV-seropositive. CDR3 sequence (DNA): TGTGCCAGCAGCTTGAGGACTATCCCTAGGGAGCTGTTTTTT. Its translation is CASSLRTIPRELFF.